A selection of T cell receptor beta chains follows, all from one sample in a study of shared clonotypes between healthy human individuals. Clones were sequenced by immunoSEQ multiplex PCR, and TCRdb holds only the in-frame ones, with some missing. The profile shows approximately 320,000 clones, 80% to 90% of them singletons. The sequencing input was memory CD8+ T cells sorted from blood. The receptors were sampled from a man between 18 and 29 years old in good health. CDR3s include the opening cysteine and the closing phenylalanine or tryptophan. A D gene is named only where the DNA matches it firmly. Expanded clones get a size class; other rows say once, few or many, or leave the size out.

d_gene	abundance	v_gene	j_gene	CDR3aa	CDR3nt
TRBD2	.	TRBV30	TRBJ2-7	CAWSGGLAPYEQYF	TGTGCCTGGAGTGGAGGACTAGCTCCCTACGAGCAGTACTTC
.	.	TRBV9	TRBJ2-7	CASSVGQASSYEQYF	TGTGCCAGCAGCGTGGGGCAGGCGAGCTCCTACGAGCAGTACTTC
.	.	TRBV27	TRBJ2-7	CASSWGPGPYEQYF	TGTGCCAGCAGTTGGGGGCCCGGGCCGTACGAGCAGTACTTC
TRBD2	.	TRBV5-8	TRBJ2-3	CASSLDLAGGVTDTQYF	TGTGCCAGCAGCTTGGATCTAGCGGGGGGGGTCACAGATACGCAGTATTTT
TRBD1	few	TRBV27	TRBJ2-7	CASSPQGQGNEQYF	TGTGCCAGCAGTCCACAGGGACAGGGTAACGAGCAGTACTTC
TRBD1	.	TRBV7-9	TRBJ1-6	CASSLAPDRGSYNSPLHF	TGTGCCAGCAGCTTAGCCCCGGACAGGGGTTCCTATAATTCACCCCTCCACTTT
TRBD1	.	TRBV7-9	TRBJ1-1	CASSPRQGLNTEAFF	TGTGCCAGCAGTCCCCGACAGGGGTTGAACACTGAAGCTTTCTTT
TRBD1	.	TRBV19	TRBJ1-1	CASRTGLNTEAFF	TGTGCCAGTAGGACAGGGCTGAACACTGAAGCTTTCTTT
.	.	TRBV14	TRBJ2-7	CASSQRGTSYEQYF	TGTGCCAGCAGCCAAAGGGGGACCTCCTACGAGCAGTACTTC
TRBD1	.	TRBV27	TRBJ1-1	CASAVGQDAGEAFF	TGTGCCAGCGCTGTAGGACAGGACGCAGGAGAAGCTTTCTTT
.	once	TRBV10-1	TRBJ2-3	CASSEFGHYTDTQYF	TGCGCCAGCAGTGAGTTTGGACACTACACAGATACGCAGTATTTT
.	once	TRBV27	TRBJ1-5	CASSLDYSNQPQHF	TGTGCCAGCAGTTTGGATTATAGCAATCAGCCCCAGCATTTT
TRBD1	.	TRBV4-3	TRBJ2-2	CASSSGTGYTGELFF	TGCGCCAGCAGCTCCGGGACAGGCTACACCGGGGAGCTGTTTTTT
TRBD1	once	TRBV4-1	TRBJ2-7	CASSLGQGESYEQYF	TGCGCCAGCAGCCTGGGACAGGGGGAGTCCTACGAGCAGTACTTC
.	.	TRBV6-5	TRBJ1-6	CASSYSGEGSPLHF	TGTGCCAGCAGTTACTCTGGGGAGGGTTCACCCCTCCACTTT
TRBD1	.	TRBV10-3	TRBJ1-1	CAINERQGAGNTEAFF	TGTGCCATCAACGAGAGGCAGGGGGCAGGGAACACTGAAGCTTTCTTT
.	few	TRBV10-3	TRBJ2-7	CAISRGRGNYEQYF	TGTGCCATCAGCCGGGGGCGGGGGAACTACGAGCAGTACTTC
.	.	TRBV19	TRBJ1-1	CASSTGNTEAFF	TGTGCCAGTTCGACAGGGAACACTGAAGCTTTCTTT
.	.	TRBV9	TRBJ2-5	CASSPGGGPETQYF	TGTGCCAGCAGCCCAGGGGGAGGGCCGGAGACCCAGTACTTC
.	.	TRBV11-2	TRBJ2-1	CASSPLERNEQFF	TGTGCCAGCAGCCCTCTGGAGAGGAATGAGCAGTTCTTC
.	once	TRBV15	TRBJ1-4	CATSSMSRGKREKLFF	TGTGCCACCAGCAGCATGTCCAGGGGTAAGAGAGAAAAACTGTTTTTT
.	.	TRBV4-1	TRBJ2-1	CASSQGIELLYNEQFF	TGCGCCAGCAGCCAAGGGATCGAGCTACTCTACAATGAGCAGTTCTTC
TRBD1	.	TRBV9	TRBJ1-4	CASSADRESNNEKLFF	TGTGCCAGCAGCGCCGACAGGGAATCGAATAATGAAAAACTGTTTTTT
.	.	TRBV6-5	TRBJ2-2	CASSYFQGPGELFF	TGTGCCAGCAGTTACTTCCAGGGACCCGGGGAGCTGTTTTTT
.	.	TRBV29-1	TRBJ1-5	CSVEEEGGLNQPQHF	TGCAGCGTTGAAGAAGAGGGGGGACTCAATCAGCCCCAGCATTTT
TRBD1	.	TRBV15	TRBJ1-2	CATSRDRGQSNYGYTF	TGTGCCACCTCCAGGGACAGGGGGCAGTCTAACTATGGCTACACCTTC
TRBD1	.	TRBV9	TRBJ2-7	CASSLNSGGLNTYEQYF	TGTGCCAGCAGCTTGAACTCAGGGGGCCTTAACACCTACGAGCAGTACTTC
TRBD2	few	TRBV11-2	TRBJ2-3	CASSLPWTSGNAETQYF	TGTGCCAGCAGCTTACCCTGGACTAGCGGGAACGCCGAGACGCAGTATTTT
.	.	TRBV5-4	TRBJ2-1	CASSFSVNEQFF	TGTGCCAGCAGCTTCTCGGTCAATGAGCAGTTCTTC
.	many	TRBV6-5	TRBJ2-3	CASSSTERLSTDTQYF	TGTGCCAGCAGTTCCACTGAAAGGCTGAGCACAGATACGCAGTATTTT
.	.	TRBV27	TRBJ2-3	CASSLTGEIATDTQYF	TGTGCCAGCAGTTTAACGGGAGAAATTGCCACAGATACGCAGTATTTT
TRBD2	.	TRBV2	TRBJ2-4	CASSEAPAGVNIQYF	TGTGCCAGCAGTGAAGCGCCAGCGGGGGTCAACATTCAGTACTTC
.	.	TRBV28	TRBJ2-5	CASSLWAEGQETQYF	TGTGCCAGCAGTTTATGGGCCGAGGGCCAAGAGACCCAGTACTTC
.	.	TRBV6-1	TRBJ1-2	CASSEPGSGVGYTF	TGTGCCAGCAGTGAACCAGGGAGCGGAGTGGGCTACACCTTC
TRBD2	.	TRBV27	TRBJ2-7	CASSPLRLAGVGWYEQYF	TGTGCCAGCAGCCCCCTCCGACTAGCGGGAGTCGGGTGGTACGAGCAGTACTTC
.	few	TRBV6-1	TRBJ2-3	CASSEIPPGPDTQYF	TGTGCCAGCAGTGAAATTCCGCCTGGCCCAGATACGCAGTATTTT
.	.	TRBV29-1	TRBJ2-7	CSVEDRGNPLQYEQYF	TGCAGCGTTGAAGATCGGGGCAACCCCCTCCAATACGAGCAGTACTTC
.	.	TRBV10-2	TRBJ2-1	CASWDWSNEQFF	TGCGCCAGCTGGGACTGGTCCAATGAGCAGTTCTTC
.	once	TRBV10-3	TRBJ2-6	CAVGGFETQTSFSGANVLTF	TGTGCCGTCGGTGGTTTCGAGACTCAGACCTCCTTCTCTGGGGCCAACGTCCTGACTTTC
.	.	TRBV4-3	TRBJ1-4	CASSQDRYSFQRTNEKLFF	TGCGCCAGCAGCCAAGATAGGTACAGCTTTCAGAGAACTAATGAAAAACTGTTTTTT
TRBD1	.	TRBV5-4	TRBJ2-7	CASSFGTVTLREQYF	TGTGCCAGCAGCTTCGGGACAGTGACTCTTCGCGAGCAGTACTTC